What follows is one T cell receptor (beta chain) and its context. The DNA is left out, because the CDR3 cannot be placed on it with certainty; the CDR3 is given as TCRdb lists it. The CDR3 is 18 amino acids long, termini counted. This sample was included in a study of cytomegalovirus exposure and HLA in healthy donors. The PCR used 60 Vbeta and 13 Jbeta primers. Sequencing used immunoSEQ multiplex PCR; TCRdb keeps in-frame clones, though not all of them. This repertoire shows about 55,000 clones, about 77% found once; its top ten account for approximately 2.3%. Healthy individuals who donated bone marrow served as the donors.

The specimen sequenced was PBMCs. The sequence derives from a female donor in good health and CMV-seronegative. The V and J genes are TRBV21-1 and TRBJ2-2; the table gives TRBD2 as D, unverified against the DNA. TRBV21-1 is termed a pseudogene. The CDR3 loop reads CASSKALWGGGSTGELFF.